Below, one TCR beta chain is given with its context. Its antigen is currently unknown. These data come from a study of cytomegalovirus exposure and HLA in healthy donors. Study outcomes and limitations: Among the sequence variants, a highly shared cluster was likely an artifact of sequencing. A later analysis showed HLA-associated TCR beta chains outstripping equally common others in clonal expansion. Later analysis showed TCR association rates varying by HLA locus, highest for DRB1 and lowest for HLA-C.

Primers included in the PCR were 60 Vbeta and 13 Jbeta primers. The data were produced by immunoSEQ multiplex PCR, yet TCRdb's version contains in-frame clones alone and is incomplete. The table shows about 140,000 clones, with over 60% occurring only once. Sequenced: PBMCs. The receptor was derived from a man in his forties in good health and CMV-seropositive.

The CDR3 is CASSPAGYEQYF. In nucleotides, the CDR3 is TGTGCCAGCAGCCCCGCAGGGTACGAGCAGTACTTC. The J gene is TRBJ2-7, the V gene TRBV11-1; maybe TRBD1 (5 bases). Germline CDR1 and CDR2: SGHAT and FQDESV (reference sequence). The V and J ends lost 5 bases and 4 bases respectively, with 9 bases between them. CDR3 length: 12 residues.